Sequencing of this TCR beta chain was carried out in a study of blood T cell repertoires in COVID-19. Study details: COVID-19 samples collected from the United States, Italy and Spain covered acute and convalescent phases. Sources were T cells, B-cell-depleted T cells, or PBMCs; the material itself was cDNA or gDNA.

From germline, CDR1 is MNHEY and CDR2 SMNVEV (reference sequence). The CDR3 contains 14 residues. V was clipped by 7 bases and J by 8 bases; unmatched bases: 11. Study processing details: Estimated nucleated cell counts came from reference gene primer amplification. The table came from immunoSEQ multiplex PCR; TCRdb's copy has only in-frame clones and leaves some out. V and J calls and clone size come straight from that table; D and trimming were deduced from the DNA. The profile shows 280,000 or so clones, 85% of them singletons. The chain is built from TRBV27 and TRBJ1-2, with 9 positions matching TRBD1. Sequencing was performed on peripheral blood. The source of this sequence is a human donor in a cohort sampled during active COVID-19. The CDR3 nucleotides read TGTGCCAGCAACCGTGGGACAGGGAAGGAGGGCTACACCTTC. Residues: CASNRGTGKEGYTF.